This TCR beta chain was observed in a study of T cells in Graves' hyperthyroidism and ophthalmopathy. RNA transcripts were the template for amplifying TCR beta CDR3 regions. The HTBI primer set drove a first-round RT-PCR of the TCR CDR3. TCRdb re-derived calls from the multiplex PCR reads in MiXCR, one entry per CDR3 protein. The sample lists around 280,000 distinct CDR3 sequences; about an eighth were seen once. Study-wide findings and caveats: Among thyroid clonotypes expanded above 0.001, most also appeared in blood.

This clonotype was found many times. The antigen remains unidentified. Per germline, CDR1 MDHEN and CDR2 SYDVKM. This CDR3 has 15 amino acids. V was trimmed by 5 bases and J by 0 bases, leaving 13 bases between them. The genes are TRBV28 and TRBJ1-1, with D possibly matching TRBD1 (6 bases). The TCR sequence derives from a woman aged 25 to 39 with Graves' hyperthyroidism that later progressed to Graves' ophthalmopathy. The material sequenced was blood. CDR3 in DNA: TGTGCCAGCAGTCCGTCCACAGGGTTGAACACTGAAGCTTTCTTT. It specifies CASSPSTGLNTEAFF.